These 8 T cell receptor beta chains were sequenced from one sample in a study of blood T cell repertoires in COVID-19. The table came from immunoSEQ multiplex PCR; TCRdb's copy has only in-frame clones and leaves some out. The table lists a few hundred thousand clones, around 85% of them singletons. Sequenced material: peripheral blood. The receptors derive from a human donor with COVID-19, enrolled during active disease. The donor label of this sample is uncertain.

About this clone: This clone may be a read error of a much larger clone one base away. Within the sample, other DNA sequences also encode this same CDR3. The chain links TRBV28 to TRBJ1-2; 10 bases align to TRBD1. CDR1 MDHEN and CDR2 SYDVKM come from the germline V gene. This CDR3 region has 15 residues. This CDR3 is CASSSRTGGLYGYTF. DNA of the CDR3: TGTGCCAGCAGTTCTCGGACAGGGGGGTTGTATGGCTATACCTTC.

J is TRBJ2-6 and V is TRBV6-5; tentatively, D is TRBD1 (5 bases). This CDR3 is built from 16 residues. Trimming removed 3 bases at V and 9 bases at J, with 18 bases between. In germline, CDR1 is MNHEY, CDR2 SVGAGI. The CDR3 here is CASSYSFRQGGNVLTF. CDR3 in DNA: TGTGCCAGCAGTTATAGTTTTAGGCAGGGCGGCAACGTCCTGACTTTC.

The rearrangement joins TRBV30 to TRBJ2-3; 7 bases fit TRBD1. Trimming cost V 8 bases and J 0 bases; bases outside gene matches: 5. Germline CDR1 and CDR2: GTSNPN and SVGIG (reference sequence). The CDR3 consists of 13 residues. This CDR3 reads CARGQTSTDTQYF. The CDR3, as DNA: TGTGCCCGGGGACAGACTAGCACAGATACGCAGTATTTT.

This chain uses TRBV7-3 with TRBJ2-6; D gene uncertain. V was pared by 4 bases and J by 4 bases, with 5 bases between. Germline V gene data show CDR1 as SGHTA and CDR2 as FQGTGA. This CDR3 has 13 residues. CDR3 region: CASSYSGANVLTF. DNA for the CDR3: TGTGCCAGCAGCTACTCGGGGGCCAACGTCCTGACTTTC.

J is TRBJ2-7 and V is TRBV10-3, with D possibly matching TRBD2 (5 bases). V was trimmed by 3 bases and J by 7 bases, leaving 10 bases between them. From germline, CDR1 is ENHRY and CDR2 SYGVKD. The CDR3 spans 12 residues. The CDR3 sequence is CAISELTNEQYF. CDR3 sequence (DNA): TGTGCCATCAGTGAACTGACTAATGAGCAGTACTTC.

J is TRBJ2-5 and V is TRBV20-1, with no clear D. Germline CDR1 and CDR2: DFQATT and SNEGSKA (reference sequence). Trimming removed 3 bases from V and 3 bases from J, with 8 bases in between. The CDR3 length is 12 residues. DNA for the CDR3: TGCAGTGCTAGTGTTGTAAAAGAGACCCAGTACTTC. Protein sequence: CSASVVKETQYF.

The chain has TRBV20-1 and TRBJ2-1; 7 bases fit TRBD2. The V and J ends lost 3 bases and 0 bases, in that order; junction bases with no gene match: 17. CDR3 length: 19 residues. Germline values: CDR1 DFQATT, CDR2 SNEGSKA (reference sequence). In DNA, the CDR3 is TGCAGTGCTAGTGGGCTTTTATCGCGGGAGTTATACTCCTACAATGAGCAGTTCTTC. Protein product: CSASGLLSRELYSYNEQFF.

This clone was observed a few times. This chain links TRBV19 with TRBJ1-4, with 10 positions matching TRBD1. The ends lost 6 bases at V and 7 bases at J; junction bases unmatched: 8. The CDR3 runs 15 residues. Germline values: CDR1 LNHDA, CDR2 SQIVND (reference sequence). The CDR3 coding sequence is TGTGCCAGTAGGCCAACCCGGACAGGGGGTGAAAAACTGTTTTTT. Translation: CASRPTRTGGEKLFF.